The clone carrying this T cell receptor beta chain has more than one count but fewer than ten. Antigen unknown. The data were obtained in a study of vaccination and CD4 T cells after COVID-19. The treatment denotes: roughly ten-day PBMC culture with coronavirus spike peptide pools or control peptides (ViraFEST assay). CDR3 length: 15 residues. V dropped 10 bases and J dropped 3 bases, with 21 bases sitting between them. Per the germline V gene, CDR1 is MNHNS and CDR2 is SASEGT. Oncomine TCR Beta short-read sequencing was applied to DNA from cultured CD4+ T cells. TCRdb re-derived calls from the PCR reads in MiXCR, one entry per CDR3 protein. The sample holds more than 12,000 distinct CDR3 sequences, just under 35% seen once.

The sequencing sample was made of cultured CD4+ T cells from blood. This TCR came from a human donor with COVID-19. The J gene is TRBJ1-2, the V gene TRBV6-1; TRBD1 is a possible D gene (5 bases). The CDR3 sequence: CATSAQVQEYYGYTF. The CDR3 DNA follows: TGTGCCACCTCCGCACAAGTACAGGAGTACTATGGCTACACCTTC.